Below are 4 T cell receptor beta chains sequenced from a single sample in a study of shared clonotypes between healthy human individuals. Naive CD8 cells comprised CD45RO-negative, CCR7-positively selected cells, excluding terminally differentiated effector memory CD45RA+ cells. Some clones are missing from TCRdb's copy, which holds only in-frame ones; the method was immunoSEQ multiplex PCR. In the table there are about 2.1 million clones, approximately 92% of which are singletons. Sequences were obtained from naive CD8+ T cells from PBMCs. These TCRs come from a man in his late teens or twenties in good health. Some clones in this sample may be carry-over from other donors' samples.

This clone was seen a few times. The V call is TRBV7-9, the J call TRBJ1-1; unclear D gene. The CDR3 consists of 11 residues. Germline V CDR1 and CDR2: SEHNR, FQNEAQ (reference sequence). Trimming left V 5 bases short and J 6 bases short, with 7 bases between. The CDR3 nucleotides read TGTGCCAGCAGCCTGCCCCCTGAAGCTTTCTTT. It specifies CASSLPPEAFF.

The genes are TRBV6-5 and TRBJ1-6; D not resolved. The CDR3 is 15 residues long. V was cut by 3 bases and J by 7 bases, with 13 bases left in between. In germline, CDR1 is MNHEY, CDR2 SVGAGI. The CDR3: CASSYVRETNSPLHF. In DNA form, the CDR3 reads TGTGCCAGCAGTTATGTCCGGGAAACAAATTCACCCCTCCACTTT.

V usage is TRBV27 and J usage is TRBJ1-5, with D perhaps matching TRBD1 (5 bases). The CDR3 is 11 amino acids. Trimming left V 5 bases short and J 11 bases short, with 10 bases between. Looked up from germline, CDR1 is MNHEY and CDR2 is SMNVEV (reference sequence). Here the CDR3 DNA reads TGTGCCAGCAGTGATCGGGGGACCCAGCATTTT. Its translation is CASSDRGTQHF.

This chain links TRBV28 with TRBJ2-7, with 9 bases matching TRBD1. The CDR3 has 15 amino acids. V was pared by 4 bases and J by 2 bases, with 6 bases of the junction left unmatched. Germline CDR1 MDHEN, CDR2 SYDVKM. The CDR3 spells CASSSWTGATYEQYF. CDR3 DNA: TGTGCCAGCAGTTCGTGGACAGGGGCAACCTACGAGCAGTACTTC.